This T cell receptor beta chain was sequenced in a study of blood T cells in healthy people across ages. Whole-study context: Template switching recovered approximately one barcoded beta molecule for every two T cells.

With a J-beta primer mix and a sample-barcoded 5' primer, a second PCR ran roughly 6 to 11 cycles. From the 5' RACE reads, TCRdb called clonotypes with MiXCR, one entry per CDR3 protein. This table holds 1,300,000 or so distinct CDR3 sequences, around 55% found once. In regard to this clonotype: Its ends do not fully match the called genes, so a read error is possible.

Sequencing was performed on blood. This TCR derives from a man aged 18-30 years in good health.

The CDR3 DNA reads as TGTGCCAGCAGCTTAGTGTCCAGGGCTACAGGTACGCAGTATTTT. It is translated as CASSLVSRATGTQYF. The rearrangement uses TRBV7-2 and TRBJ2-3, with D possibly being TRBD1 (5 bases). Germline-derived CDR1 and CDR2 are SGHTA and FQGNSA. CDR3 length: 15 residues.